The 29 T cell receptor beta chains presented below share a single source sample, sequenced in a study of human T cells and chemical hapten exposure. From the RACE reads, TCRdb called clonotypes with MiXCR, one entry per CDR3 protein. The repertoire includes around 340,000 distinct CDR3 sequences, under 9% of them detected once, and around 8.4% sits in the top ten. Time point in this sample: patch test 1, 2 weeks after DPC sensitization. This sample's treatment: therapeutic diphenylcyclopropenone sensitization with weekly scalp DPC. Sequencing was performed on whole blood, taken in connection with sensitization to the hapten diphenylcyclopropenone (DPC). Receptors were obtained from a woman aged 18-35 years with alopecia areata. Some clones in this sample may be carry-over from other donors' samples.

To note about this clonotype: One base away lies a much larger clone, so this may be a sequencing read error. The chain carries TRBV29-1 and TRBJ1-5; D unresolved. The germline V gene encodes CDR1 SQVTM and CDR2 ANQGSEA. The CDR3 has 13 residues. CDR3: CRVEGPGNQPQHF. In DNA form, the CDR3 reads TGCAGAGTCGAAGGACCCGGCAATCAGCCCCAGCATTTT.

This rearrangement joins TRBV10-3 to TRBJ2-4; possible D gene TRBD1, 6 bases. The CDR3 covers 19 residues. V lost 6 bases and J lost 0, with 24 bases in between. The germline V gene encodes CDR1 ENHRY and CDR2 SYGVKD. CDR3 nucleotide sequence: TGTGCCATCAGGCCCGGCACAGGGAATGAGATAGGAGCCAAAAACATTCAGTACTTC. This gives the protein CAIRPGTGNEIGAKNIQYF.

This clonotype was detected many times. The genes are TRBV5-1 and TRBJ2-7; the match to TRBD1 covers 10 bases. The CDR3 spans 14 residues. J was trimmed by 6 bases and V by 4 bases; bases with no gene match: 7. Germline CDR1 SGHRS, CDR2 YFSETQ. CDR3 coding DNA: TGCGCCAGCAGCCTGACAGGGGGCCTCGGCGAGCAGTACTTC. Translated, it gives CASSLTGGLGEQYF.

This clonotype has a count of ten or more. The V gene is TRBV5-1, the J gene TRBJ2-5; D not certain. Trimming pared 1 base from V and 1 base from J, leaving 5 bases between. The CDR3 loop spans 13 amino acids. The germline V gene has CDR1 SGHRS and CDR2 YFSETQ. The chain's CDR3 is CASSLFSQETQYF. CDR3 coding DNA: TGCGCCAGCAGCTTGTTTAGCCAAGAGACCCAGTACTTC. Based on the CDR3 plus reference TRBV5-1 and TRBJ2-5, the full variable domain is KAGVTQTPRYLIKTRGQQVTLSCSPISGHRSVSWYQQTPGQGLQFLFEYFSETQRNKGNFPGRFSGRQFSNSRSEMNVSTLELGDSALYLCASSLFSQETQYFGPGTRLLVL.

The CDR3 DNA follows: TGCGCCAGCAGCTTTCTTAGTATTGTGGAGACCCAGTACTTC. This sequence encodes CASSFLSIVETQYF. The chain employs TRBV5-1 and TRBJ2-5; D unclear. The CDR3 is made up of 14 amino acids. Germline V CDR1 and CDR2: SGHRS, YFSETQ. Trimming left V 2 bases short and J 5 bases short, with 13 bases between.

The CDR3 region is CASSEGQSQETQYF. For the CDR3, the DNA is TGCGCCAGCAGCGAAGGACAGTCCCAAGAGACCCAGTACTTC. The gene calls are TRBV5-1 and TRBJ2-5; tentative D call: TRBD1 (6 bases). This CDR3 region has 14 residues. The germline gives CDR1 SGHRS, CDR2 YFSETQ. V gave up 4 bases and J gave up 1 base, with 11 bases separating them.

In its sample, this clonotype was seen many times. CDR3 in DNA: TGTGCCAGCAGCAAGCGGGGAAGCACAGATACGCAGTATTTT. Translating it yields CASSKRGSTDTQYF. This chain connects TRBV6-4 to TRBJ2-3; the match to TRBD2 covers 7 bases. Losses at the gene ends were 6 bases for V and 0 bases for J; bases not matched to a gene: 3. There are 14 residues in the CDR3. From germline, CDR1 is MRHNA and CDR2 SNTAGT.

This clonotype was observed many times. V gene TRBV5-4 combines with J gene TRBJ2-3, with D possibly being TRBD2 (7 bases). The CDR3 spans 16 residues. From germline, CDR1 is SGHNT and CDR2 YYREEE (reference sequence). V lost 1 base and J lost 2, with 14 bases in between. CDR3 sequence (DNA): TGTGCCAGCAGCTTGCGGGCGGGGGCTAACACAGATACGCAGTATTTT. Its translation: CASSLRAGANTDTQYF.

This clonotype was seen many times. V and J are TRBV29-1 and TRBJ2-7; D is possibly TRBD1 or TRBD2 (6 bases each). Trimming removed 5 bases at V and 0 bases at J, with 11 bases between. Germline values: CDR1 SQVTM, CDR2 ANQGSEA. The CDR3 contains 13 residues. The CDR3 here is CSVLQGGSYEQYF. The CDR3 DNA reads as TGCAGCGTTTTACAGGGAGGCTCCTACGAGCAGTACTTC.

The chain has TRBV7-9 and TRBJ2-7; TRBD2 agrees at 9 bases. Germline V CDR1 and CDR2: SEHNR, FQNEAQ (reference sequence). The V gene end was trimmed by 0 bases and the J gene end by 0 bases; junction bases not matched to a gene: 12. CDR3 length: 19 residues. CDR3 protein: CASSLAVASGTRSSYEQYF. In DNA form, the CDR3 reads TGTGCCAGCAGCTTAGCGGTGGCTAGCGGGACCAGAAGCTCCTACGAGCAGTACTTC.

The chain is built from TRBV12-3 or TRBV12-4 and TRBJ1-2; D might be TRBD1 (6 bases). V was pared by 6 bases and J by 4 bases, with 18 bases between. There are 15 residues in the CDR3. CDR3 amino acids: CASSSQGGGGYGYTF. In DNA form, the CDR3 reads TGTGCCAGCAGCTCACAGGGTGGGGGAGGCTATGGCTACACCTTC.

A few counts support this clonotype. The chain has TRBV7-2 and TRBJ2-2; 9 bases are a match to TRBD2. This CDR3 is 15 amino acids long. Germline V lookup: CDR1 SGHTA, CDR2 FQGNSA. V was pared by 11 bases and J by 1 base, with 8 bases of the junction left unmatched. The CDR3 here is CALGPAGGNTGELFF. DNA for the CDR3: TGTGCCCTAGGCCCAGCGGGGGGGAACACCGGGGAGCTGTTTTTT.

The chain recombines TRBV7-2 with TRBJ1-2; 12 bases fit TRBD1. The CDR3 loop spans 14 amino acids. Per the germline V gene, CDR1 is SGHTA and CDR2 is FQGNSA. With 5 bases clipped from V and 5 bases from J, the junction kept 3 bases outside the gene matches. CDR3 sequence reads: CASSPGQGAYGYTF. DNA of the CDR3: TGTGCCAGCAGCCCGGGACAGGGGGCTTATGGCTACACCTTC.

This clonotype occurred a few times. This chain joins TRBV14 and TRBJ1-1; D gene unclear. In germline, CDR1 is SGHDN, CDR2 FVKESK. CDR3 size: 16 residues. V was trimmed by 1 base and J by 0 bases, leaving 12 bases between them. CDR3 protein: CASSQGGRPMNTEAFF. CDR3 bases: TGTGCCAGCAGCCAAGGCGGGAGACCCATGAACACTGAAGCTTTCTTT.

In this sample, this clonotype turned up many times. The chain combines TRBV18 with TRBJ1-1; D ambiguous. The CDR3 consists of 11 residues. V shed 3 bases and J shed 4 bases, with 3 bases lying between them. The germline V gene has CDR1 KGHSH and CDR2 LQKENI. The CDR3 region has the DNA TGTGCCAGCTCACCCGGCACTGAAGCTTTCTTT. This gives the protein CASSPGTEAFF.

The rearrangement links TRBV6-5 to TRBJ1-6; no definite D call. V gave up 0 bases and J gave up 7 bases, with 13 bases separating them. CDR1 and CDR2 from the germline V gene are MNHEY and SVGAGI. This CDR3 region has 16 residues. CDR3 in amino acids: CASSYSPGMKNSPLHF. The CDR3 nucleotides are TGTGCCAGCAGTTACTCCCCGGGGATGAAGAATTCACCCCTCCACTTT.

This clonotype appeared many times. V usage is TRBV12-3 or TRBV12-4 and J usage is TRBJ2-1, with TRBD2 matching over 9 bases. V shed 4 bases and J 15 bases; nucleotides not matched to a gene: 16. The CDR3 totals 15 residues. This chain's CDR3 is CASSSPGLAFYFRFF. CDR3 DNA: TGTGCCAGCAGTTCCCCGGGACTAGCTTTTTATTTTCGGTTCTTC.

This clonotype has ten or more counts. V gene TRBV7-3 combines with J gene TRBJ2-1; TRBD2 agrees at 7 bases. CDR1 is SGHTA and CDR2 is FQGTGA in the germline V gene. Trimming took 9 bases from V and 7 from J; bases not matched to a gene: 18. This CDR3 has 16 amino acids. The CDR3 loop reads CASSGSPSSLGNEQFF. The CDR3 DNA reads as TGTGCCAGTAGCGGGTCCCCTTCTTCGTTGGGTAATGAGCAGTTCTTC. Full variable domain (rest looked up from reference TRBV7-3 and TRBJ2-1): GAGVSQTPSNKVTEKGKYVELRCDPISGHTALYWYRQSLGQGPEFLIYFQGTGAADDSGLPNDRFFAVRPEGSVSTLKIQRTERGDSAVYLCASSGSPSSLGNEQFFGPGTRLTVL.

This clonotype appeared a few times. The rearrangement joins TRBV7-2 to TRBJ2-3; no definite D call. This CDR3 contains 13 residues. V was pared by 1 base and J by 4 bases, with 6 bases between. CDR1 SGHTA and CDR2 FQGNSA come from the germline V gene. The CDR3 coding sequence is TGTGCCAGCAGCTTAGTCACCTCAGATACGCAGTATTTT. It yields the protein CASSLVTSDTQYF.

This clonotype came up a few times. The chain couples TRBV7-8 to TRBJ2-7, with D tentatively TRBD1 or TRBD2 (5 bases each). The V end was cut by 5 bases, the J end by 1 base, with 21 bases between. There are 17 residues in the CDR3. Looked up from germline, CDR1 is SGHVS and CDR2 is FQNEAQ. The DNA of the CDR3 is TGTGCCAGCAGCCATGGGACCCCCCCTGGAGAATCCTACGAGCAGTACTTC. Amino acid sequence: CASSHGTPPGESYEQYF.

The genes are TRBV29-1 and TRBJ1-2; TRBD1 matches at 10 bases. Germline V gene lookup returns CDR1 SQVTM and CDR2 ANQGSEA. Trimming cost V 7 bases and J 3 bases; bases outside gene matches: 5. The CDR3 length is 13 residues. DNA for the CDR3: TGCAGCGCTAACGGACAGGGGGACTATGGCTACACCTTC. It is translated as CSANGQGDYGYTF.

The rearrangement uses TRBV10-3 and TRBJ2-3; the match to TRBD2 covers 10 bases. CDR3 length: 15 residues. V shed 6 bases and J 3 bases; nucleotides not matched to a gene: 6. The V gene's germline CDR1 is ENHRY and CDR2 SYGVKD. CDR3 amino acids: CAISPGLARTDTQYF. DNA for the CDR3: TGTGCCATCAGCCCGGGACTAGCGAGGACAGATACGCAGTATTTT.

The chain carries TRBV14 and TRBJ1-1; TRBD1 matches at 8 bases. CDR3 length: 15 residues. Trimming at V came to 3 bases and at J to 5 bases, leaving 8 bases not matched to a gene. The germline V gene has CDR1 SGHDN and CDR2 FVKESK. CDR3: CASSQTGVKGTEAFF. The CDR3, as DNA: TGTGCCAGCAGCCAGACAGGGGTAAAGGGAACTGAAGCTTTCTTT.

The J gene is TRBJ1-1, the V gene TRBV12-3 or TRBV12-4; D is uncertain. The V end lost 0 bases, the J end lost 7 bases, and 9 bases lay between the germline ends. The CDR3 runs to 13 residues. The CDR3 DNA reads TGTGCCAGCAGTTTAGCCCCGGGCGGTGAAGCTTTCTTT. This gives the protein CASSLAPGGEAFF.

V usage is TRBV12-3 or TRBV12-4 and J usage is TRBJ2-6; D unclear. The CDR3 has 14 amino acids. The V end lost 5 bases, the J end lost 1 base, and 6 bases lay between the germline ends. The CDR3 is CASSLRSGANVLTF. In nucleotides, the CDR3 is TGTGCCAGCAGTCTCAGGTCTGGGGCCAACGTCCTGACTTTC.

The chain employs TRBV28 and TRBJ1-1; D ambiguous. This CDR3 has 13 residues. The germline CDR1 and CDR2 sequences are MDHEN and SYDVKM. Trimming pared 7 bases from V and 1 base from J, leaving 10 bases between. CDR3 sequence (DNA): TGTGCCAGCACTGGATGGGGGAACACTGAAGCTTTCTTT. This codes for CASTGWGNTEAFF.

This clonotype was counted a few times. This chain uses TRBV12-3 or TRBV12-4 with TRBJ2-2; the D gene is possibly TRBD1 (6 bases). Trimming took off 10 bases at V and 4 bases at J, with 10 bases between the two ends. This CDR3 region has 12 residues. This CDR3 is CANGQSTGELFF. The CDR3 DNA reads TGTGCCAACGGACAGAGCACCGGGGAGCTGTTTTTT.

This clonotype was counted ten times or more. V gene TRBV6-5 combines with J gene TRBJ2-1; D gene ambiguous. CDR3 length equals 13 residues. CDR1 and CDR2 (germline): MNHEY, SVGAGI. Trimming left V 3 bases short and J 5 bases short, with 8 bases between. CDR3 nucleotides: TGTGCCAGCAGTTATTTCCAGGACAATGAGCAGTTCTTC. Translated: CASSYFQDNEQFF.

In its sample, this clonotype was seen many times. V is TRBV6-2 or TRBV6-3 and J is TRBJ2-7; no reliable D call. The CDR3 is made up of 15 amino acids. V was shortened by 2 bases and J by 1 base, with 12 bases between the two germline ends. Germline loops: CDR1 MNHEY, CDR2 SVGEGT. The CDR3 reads CASSYLPGPSYEQYF. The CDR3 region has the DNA TGTGCCAGCAGTTACCTACCCGGGCCGTCCTACGAGCAGTACTTC.